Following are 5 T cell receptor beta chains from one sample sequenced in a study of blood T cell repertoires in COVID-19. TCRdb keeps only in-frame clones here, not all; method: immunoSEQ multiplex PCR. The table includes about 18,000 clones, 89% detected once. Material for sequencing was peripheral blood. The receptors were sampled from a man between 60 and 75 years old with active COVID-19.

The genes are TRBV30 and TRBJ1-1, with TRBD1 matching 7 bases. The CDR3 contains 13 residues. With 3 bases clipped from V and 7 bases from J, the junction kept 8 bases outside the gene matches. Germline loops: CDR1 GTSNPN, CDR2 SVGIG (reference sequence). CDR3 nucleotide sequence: TGTGCCTGGAGCTTGACAGGGAATGATGAAGCTTTCTTT. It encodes CAWSLTGNDEAFF.

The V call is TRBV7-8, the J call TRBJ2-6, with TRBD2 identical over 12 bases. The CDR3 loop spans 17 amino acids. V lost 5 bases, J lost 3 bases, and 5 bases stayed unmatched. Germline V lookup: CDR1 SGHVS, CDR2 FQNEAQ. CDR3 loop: CASSPSGRVGGANVLTF. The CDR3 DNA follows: TGTGCCAGCAGCCCTAGCGGGAGGGTAGGTGGGGCCAACGTCCTGACTTTC.

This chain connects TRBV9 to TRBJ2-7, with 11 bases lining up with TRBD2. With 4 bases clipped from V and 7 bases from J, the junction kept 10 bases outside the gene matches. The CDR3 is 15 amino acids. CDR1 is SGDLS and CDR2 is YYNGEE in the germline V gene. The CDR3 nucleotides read TGTGCCAGCAGCCCCACTAGCGGGAGCGGTTGGGAGCAGTACTTC. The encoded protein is CASSPTSGSGWEQYF.

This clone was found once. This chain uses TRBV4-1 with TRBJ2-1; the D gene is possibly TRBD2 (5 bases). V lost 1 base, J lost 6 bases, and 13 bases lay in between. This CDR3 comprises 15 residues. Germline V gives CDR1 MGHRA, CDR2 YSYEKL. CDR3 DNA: TGCGCCAGCAGCCAAGGACGGGATATGGTCAATGAGCAGTTCTTC. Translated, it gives CASSQGRDMVNEQFF.

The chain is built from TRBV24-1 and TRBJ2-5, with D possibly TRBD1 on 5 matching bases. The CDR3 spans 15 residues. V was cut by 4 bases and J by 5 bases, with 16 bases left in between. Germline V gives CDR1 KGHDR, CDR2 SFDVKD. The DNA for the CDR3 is TGTGCCACCAGTGACCCGCAAAGGGGCGGCGAGACCCAGTACTTC. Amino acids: CATSDPQRGGETQYF.